The 14 T cell receptor beta chains in this list originate from one sample, sequenced in a study of blood T cells in healthy people across ages. The authors ran a second PCR of about 6 to 11 cycles using a sample-barcoded 5' primer and a J-beta primer mix. From the 5' RACE reads, TCRdb called clonotypes with MiXCR, one entry per CDR3 protein. The sample yields over 950,000 distinct CDR3 sequences, approximately 50% seen once. The source material was blood. The receptors were gathered from a woman aged 55-69 years in good health.

This clonotype was found a few times. The chain has TRBV20-1 and TRBJ2-1; unclear D gene. The germline gives CDR1 DFQATT, CDR2 SNEGSKA (reference sequence). Trimming left V 2 bases short and J 11 bases short, with 7 bases between. This CDR3 contains 10 residues. This chain's CDR3 is CSARSRQQFF. The CDR3, as DNA: TGCAGTGCTAGATCCAGGCAGCAGTTCTTC.

This chain connects TRBV20-1 to TRBJ2-7; 9 nucleotides line up with TRBD2. The length of the CDR3 is 14 residues. From germline, CDR1 is DFQATT and CDR2 SNEGSKA (reference sequence). Unmatched junction bases numbered 6, after V lost 4 bases and J lost 2 bases. The CDR3 nucleotides read TGCAGTGCTACTCCCCCTAGCGGGGCCTACGAGCAGTACTTC. This translates into CSATPPSGAYEQYF.

This chain links TRBV6-6 with TRBJ2-4, with 12 bases that match TRBD2. The DNA end is a closer match to TRBJ2-5, so the J assignment may be wrong. CDR1 and CDR2 (germline): MNHNY, SVGAGI (reference sequence). The CDR3 covers 14 residues. For the CDR3, the DNA is TGTGCCAGCAGGTGGACTAGCGGGAAAGAGACCCAGTACTTC. Translating gives CASRWTSGKETQYF.

This clonotype was counted a few times. The CDR3 spells CASSHGSLYEQYF. CDR3 nucleotide sequence: TGTGCCAGCAGCCACGGCTCCCTCTACGAGCAGTACTTC. V is TRBV4-2 and J is TRBJ2-7; D is undetermined. Deletions cut 3 bases from V and 3 bases from J, with 9 bases between. From germline, CDR1 is LGHNA and CDR2 YNFKEQ. There are 13 residues in the CDR3.

The chain combines TRBV5-1 with TRBJ1-2; a weak D match, TRBD1 (5 bases). Per germline, CDR1 SGHRS and CDR2 YFSETQ. The CDR3 extends over 14 amino acids. V gave up 0 bases and J gave up 5 bases, with 11 bases separating them. CDR3 in amino acids: CASSLETDNYGYTF. CDR3 in DNA: TGCGCCAGCAGCTTGGAGACAGACAATTATGGCTACACCTTC.

CDR3 amino acids: CASSLRTGAPNEQYF. In nucleotides, the CDR3 is TGTGCCAGCAGCTTAAGGACAGGGGCCCCCAACGAGCAGTACTTC. The chain links TRBV7-2 to TRBJ2-4; 9 nucleotides match TRBD1. The last part of the DNA fits TRBJ2-7 better; the J call may be wrong. Per the germline V gene, CDR1 is SGHTA and CDR2 is FQGNSA. The CDR3 extends over 15 amino acids.

The CDR3 nucleotides read TGCAGTGCGGGAGTAGCGGGAGCGGTAGAGACCCAGTACTTC. This sequence encodes CSAGVAGAVETQYF. This sequence joins TRBV20-1 and TRBJ2-5; TRBD2 agrees at 9 bases. The CDR3 is 14 amino acids. The trim removed 6 bases at V and 4 bases at J, leaving 9 bases unmatched. Germline CDR1 DFQATT, CDR2 SNEGSKA (reference sequence).

The gene calls are TRBV12-3 or TRBV12-4 and TRBJ2-5; a possible D gene is TRBD1 (6 bases). The CDR3 spans 18 residues. V was shortened by 5 bases and J by 2 bases, with 24 bases between the two germline ends. CDR3 in amino acids: CASSPKNFHRDTQETQYF. The CDR3 nucleotides read TGTGCCAGCAGTCCTAAAAATTTTCACCGGGACACACAAGAGACCCAGTACTTC.

The chain recombines TRBV13 with TRBJ1-1; 10 nucleotides line up with TRBD1. CDR1 PRHDT and CDR2 FYEKMQ come from the germline V gene (reference sequence). J lost 5 bases, V lost 4 bases, and 10 bases had no gene match. The CDR3 runs to 16 residues. Written as DNA, the CDR3 is TGTGCCAGCAGCTCCCGGGACAGGGGTTTGTGGACTGAAGCTTTCTTT. Its protein is CASSSRDRGLWTEAFF.

Here the CDR3 reads CAPRGKQKGCYTF. In DNA form, the CDR3 reads TGTGCCCCCCGGGGGAAACAAAAAGGGTGCTACACCTTC. The chain couples TRBV6-6 to TRBJ1-2; D might be TRBD1 (5 bases). The CDR3 covers 13 residues. Per germline, CDR1 MNHNY and CDR2 SVGAGI (reference sequence). Trimming removed 11 bases from V and 9 bases from J, with 22 bases in between.

This clonotype has more than one count but fewer than ten. The gene calls are TRBV4-2 and TRBJ2-5, with TRBD1 as a possible D gene (7 bases). CDR1 and CDR2 (germline): LGHNA, YNFKEQ. Trimming took off 4 bases at V and 7 bases at J, with 22 bases between the two ends. The CDR3 spans 16 residues. CDR3 protein: CASSRLGRDRGGTQYF. Written as DNA, the CDR3 is TGTGCCAGCAGCCGACTAGGCCGGGACAGAGGGGGGACCCAGTACTTC.

This clonotype has more than one count but fewer than ten. The J gene is TRBJ1-1, the V gene TRBV29-1; tentatively, D is TRBD1 (6 bases). The germline V gene has CDR1 SQVTM and CDR2 ANQGSEA. The V end was cut by 7 bases, the J end by 5 bases, with 14 bases between. This CDR3 spans 12 amino acids. The DNA of the CDR3 is TGCAGCGGAGACGAGGGGGGGACTGAAGCTTTCTTT. Amino acid sequence: CSGDEGGTEAFF.

The gene calls are TRBV30 and TRBJ2-4; D not resolved. The J call may be mistaken, given a closer DNA end match to TRBJ2-7. Germline lookup yields CDR1 GTSNPN and CDR2 SVGIG (reference sequence). This CDR3 region has 11 residues. The chain's CDR3 is CAWSYMYEQYF. DNA for the CDR3: TGTGCCTGGAGTTATATGTACGAGCAGTACTTC.

There are a few counts of this clonotype. The chain has TRBV12-3 or TRBV12-4 and TRBJ2-7; TRBD1 aligns across 9 bases. The J segment lost 6 bases and the V segment lost 7 bases, leaving 10 bases of the junction unmatched. There are 14 residues in the CDR3. Here the CDR3 DNA reads TGTGCCAGCACGGGACAGGGAATTGGAGGCGAGCAGTACTTC. Amino acids: CASTGQGIGGEQYF.